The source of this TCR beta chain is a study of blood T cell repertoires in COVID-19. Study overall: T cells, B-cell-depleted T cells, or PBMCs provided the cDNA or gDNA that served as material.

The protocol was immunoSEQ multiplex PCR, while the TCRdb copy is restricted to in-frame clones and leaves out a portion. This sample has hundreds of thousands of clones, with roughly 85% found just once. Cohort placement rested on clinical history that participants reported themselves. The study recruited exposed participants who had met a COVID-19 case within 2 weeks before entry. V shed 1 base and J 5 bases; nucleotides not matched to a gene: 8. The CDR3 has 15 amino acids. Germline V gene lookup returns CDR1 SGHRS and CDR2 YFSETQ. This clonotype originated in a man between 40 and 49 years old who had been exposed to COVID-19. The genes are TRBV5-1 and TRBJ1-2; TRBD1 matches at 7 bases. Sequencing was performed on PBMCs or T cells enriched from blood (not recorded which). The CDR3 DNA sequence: TGCGCCAGCAGCTTGACATCGGGACAGATATATGGCTACACCTTC. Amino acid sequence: CASSLTSGQIYGYTF.